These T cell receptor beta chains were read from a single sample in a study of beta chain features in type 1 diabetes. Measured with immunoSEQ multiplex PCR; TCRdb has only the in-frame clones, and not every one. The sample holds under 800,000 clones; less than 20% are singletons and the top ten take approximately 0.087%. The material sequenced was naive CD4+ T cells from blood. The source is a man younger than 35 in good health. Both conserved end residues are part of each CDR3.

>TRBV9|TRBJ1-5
CASSVGQGAGQPQHF
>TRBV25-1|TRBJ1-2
CASSWAQGGRDGGYTF
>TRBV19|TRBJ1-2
CASSLRTGTNYGYTF
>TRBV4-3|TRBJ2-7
CASAPRSGISSYEQYF
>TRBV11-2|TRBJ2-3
CASSSVRSSTDTQYF
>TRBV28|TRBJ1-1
CASSRVEAFF
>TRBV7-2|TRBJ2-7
CASSSTWGGGEQYF
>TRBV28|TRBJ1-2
CASTLVGTGGLTGYTF
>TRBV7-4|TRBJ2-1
CASTLKDRGILNEQFF
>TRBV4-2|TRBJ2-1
CASSSPGINEQFF
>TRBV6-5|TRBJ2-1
CASSYGGLSREQFF
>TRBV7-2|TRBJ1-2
CASSNEQALGGYTF
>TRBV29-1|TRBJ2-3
CSVVVSGRQADTQYF
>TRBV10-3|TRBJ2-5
CASRFEGETQYF
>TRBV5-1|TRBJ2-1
CASSLAGENEQFF
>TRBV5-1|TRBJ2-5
CASSVGRLEETQYF
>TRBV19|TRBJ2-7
CASSIVFGSYYEQYF